Each of the 28 T cell receptor beta chains below was sequenced from the same sample in a study of OX40 agonist ivuxolimab in advanced cancers. TCRdb's copy holds only in-frame clones and misses some; the assay was immunoSEQ multiplex PCR. The sample yields tens of thousands of clones, around 94% seen once. This material consisted of CD4+ or CD8+ T cells sorted from blood, taken in a trial of the OX40 agonist ivuxolimab. The receptors here all came from an adult with an advanced solid tumor such as melanoma, head and neck, liver or kidney cancer.

The J gene is TRBJ2-1, the V gene TRBV19; 7 bases are shared with TRBD1. Per germline, CDR1 LNHDA and CDR2 SQIVND (reference sequence). J lost 6 bases, V lost 7 bases, and 9 bases had no gene match. The CDR3 length is 14 residues. This chain's CDR3 is CASTEDRAGNEQFF. As DNA, the CDR3 is TGTGCCAGTACCGAAGACAGGGCGGGCAATGAGCAGTTCTTC.

The V gene is TRBV27, the J gene TRBJ1-5; D remains unclear. This CDR3 is 15 amino acids long. V lost 3 bases and J lost 3, with 12 bases in between. CDR1 is MNHEY, CDR2 SMNVEV, per germline (reference sequence). The CDR3 here is CASSFKDGNNQPQHF. CDR3 coding DNA: TGTGCCAGCAGTTTCAAAGACGGTAACAATCAGCCCCAGCATTTT.

V and J are TRBV7-7 and TRBJ2-5; 9 nucleotides line up with TRBD1. This CDR3 region has 15 residues. Looked up from germline, CDR1 is SSHAT and CDR2 is FNYEAQ (reference sequence). The V gene end was trimmed by 1 base and the J gene end by 4 bases; junction bases not matched to a gene: 4. In DNA form, the CDR3 reads TGTGCCAGCAGCTTAGGGACAGGGGCATCAGAGACCCAGTACTTC. Amino acid sequence: CASSLGTGASETQYF.

The chain is built from TRBV18 and TRBJ2-5; the match to TRBD2 covers 13 bases. CDR1 and CDR2 (germline): KGHSH, LQKENI. V shed 3 bases, J shed 2 bases, and the junction held 6 bases outside the gene matches. The CDR3 totals 17 residues. CDR3: CASSPGLAGDRQETQYF. The CDR3 DNA is TGTGCCAGCTCACCCGGACTAGCGGGAGATAGGCAAGAGACCCAGTACTTC.

The chain is built from TRBV7-9 and TRBJ2-5; D may be TRBD2 (5 bases). Looked up from germline, CDR1 is SEHNR and CDR2 is FQNEAQ (reference sequence). This CDR3 region has 15 residues. Deletions cut 3 bases from V and 3 bases from J, with 14 bases between. CDR3 DNA: TGTGCCAGCAGCTTCGAACTAGGGTCCAAAGAGACCCAGTACTTC. Amino acids: CASSFELGSKETQYF.

The chain joins TRBV27 to TRBJ2-3; possible D gene TRBD1, 6 bases. This CDR3 has 17 residues. V was pared by 4 bases and J by 4 bases, with 21 bases between. The germline V gene has CDR1 MNHEY and CDR2 SMNVEV (reference sequence). CDR3 sequence: CASSSSQDRSSPDTQYF. The DNA of the CDR3 is TGTGCCAGCAGTTCATCTCAGGACAGAAGCTCGCCAGATACGCAGTATTTT.

This clone was detected once. The V and J genes are TRBV11-2 and TRBJ2-7, with D uncertain. This CDR3 has 15 amino acids. Deletions cut 2 bases from V and 0 bases from J, with 11 bases between. The germline CDR1 and CDR2 sequences are SGHAT and FQNNGV. The DNA for the CDR3 is TGTGCCAGCAGCTTAATGGGAAAGAGCTCCTACGAGCAGTACTTC. Encoded protein: CASSLMGKSSYEQYF.

V usage is TRBV7-6 and J usage is TRBJ1-1; weak D call: TRBD1 (5 bases). Trimming took off 1 base at V and 0 bases at J, with 12 bases between the two ends. The germline V gene has CDR1 SGHVS and CDR2 FNYEAQ. There are 16 residues in the CDR3. The CDR3: CASSLGRTRMNTEAFF. The CDR3 nucleotides read TGTGCCAGCAGCTTAGGCCGGACACGGATGAACACTGAAGCTTTCTTT.

The chain has TRBV11-2 and TRBJ1-1; 7 positions agree with TRBD1. Per germline, CDR1 SGHAT and CDR2 FQNNGV. V dropped 2 bases and J dropped 6; count of bases not matched to a gene: 9. The CDR3 contains 15 residues. The DNA for the CDR3 is TGTGCCAGCAGCTTATCCCTCCGACAGGGCTCTGAAGCTTTCTTT. The encoded protein is CASSLSLRQGSEAFF.

The V gene is TRBV5-1, the J gene TRBJ2-1; 7 bases match TRBD1. The germline gives CDR1 SGHRS, CDR2 YFSETQ. The V and J ends lost 4 bases and 6 bases, in that order; junction bases with no gene match: 7. The CDR3 runs 14 residues. CDR3 region: CASSPRQGSNEQFF. Here the CDR3 DNA reads TGCGCCAGCAGCCCGCGACAGGGCTCCAATGAGCAGTTCTTC.

V is TRBV4-3 and J is TRBJ2-1; the D gene is possibly TRBD2 (5 bases). This CDR3 is 17 amino acids long. Trimming cost V 1 base and J 0 bases, with 13 bases left between them. In germline, CDR1 is LGHNA, CDR2 YSLEER. CDR3 in amino acids: CASSQVWAEGSYNEQFF. In DNA form, the CDR3 reads TGCGCCAGCAGCCAAGTTTGGGCAGAGGGCTCCTACAATGAGCAGTTCTTC.

This clone was picked up one time. The V gene is TRBV7-9, the J gene TRBJ2-1; 7 nucleotides align to TRBD1. After removal of 3 bases from V and 6 bases from J, the junction contained 5 bases not matched to a gene. The CDR3 is 14 residues long. CDR1 and CDR2 from the germline V gene are SEHNR and FQNEAQ (reference sequence). The CDR3 region has the DNA TGTGCCAGCAGCTTGACAGGGTCGGGCAATGAGCAGTTCTTC. Translated, it gives CASSLTGSGNEQFF.

The chain combines TRBV28 with TRBJ1-1; 9 bases map to TRBD1. The CDR3 runs to 17 residues. The J segment lost 5 bases and the V segment lost 4 bases, leaving 14 bases of the junction unmatched. Germline V lookup: CDR1 MDHEN, CDR2 SYDVKM. The CDR3 DNA is TGTGCCAGCAGTTCCTTTCTCCCAAGGACAGGGGATACTGAAGCTTTCTTT. It encodes CASSSFLPRTGDTEAFF. Filled out from reference TRBV28 and TRBJ1-1, the complete variable domain reads DVKVTQSSRYLVKRTGEKVFLECVQDMDHENMFWYRQDPGLGLRLIYFSYDVKMKEKGDIPEGYSVSREKKERFSLILESASTNQTSMYLCASSSFLPRTGDTEAFFGQGTRLTVV.

This clone was seen a single time. The V call is TRBV13, the J call TRBJ2-7, with a tentative D call TRBD2 (6 bases). The V end was cut by 5 bases, the J end by 3 bases, with 20 bases between. The length of the CDR3 is 16 residues. Germline V gives CDR1 PRHDT, CDR2 FYEKMQ (reference sequence). CDR3 DNA: TGTGCCAGCAGCCCCCTGAACCGGGACTCCCGCTACGAGCAGTACTTC. As protein: CASSPLNRDSRYEQYF.

The chain is built from TRBV6-5 and TRBJ2-4; a possible D gene is TRBD2 (6 bases). The CDR3 spans 14 residues. The germline CDR1 and CDR2 sequences are MNHEY and SVGAGI. V lost 6 bases, J lost 8 bases, and 17 bases lay in between. The chain's CDR3 is CASRNDRGSDIQYF. CDR3 nucleotide sequence: TGTGCCAGCAGAAACGACCGGGGGTCGGACATTCAGTACTTC.

The V gene is TRBV28, the J gene TRBJ2-7; D may be TRBD1 (6 bases). CDR1 is MDHEN and CDR2 is SYDVKM in the germline V gene. The CDR3 extends over 17 amino acids. Trimming cost V 3 bases and J 2 bases, with 20 bases left between them. The CDR3 loop reads CASSFRAGSRGTYEQYF. CDR3 bases: TGTGCCAGCAGTTTCCGCGCAGGGTCCAGGGGTACCTACGAGCAGTACTTC. Full variable domain (rest looked up from reference TRBV28 and TRBJ2-7): DVKVTQSSRYLVKRTGEKVFLECVQDMDHENMFWYRQDPGLGLRLIYFSYDVKMKEKGDIPEGYSVSREKKERFSLILESASTNQTSMYLCASSFRAGSRGTYEQYFGPGTRLTVT.

The J gene is TRBJ2-7, the V gene TRBV7-8, with 11 bases matching TRBD1. This CDR3 comprises 15 residues. From germline, CDR1 is SGHVS and CDR2 FQNEAQ. V gave up 4 bases and J gave up 3 bases; unmatched junction bases: 5. The CDR3 loop reads CASSSIGTGGYEQYF. The CDR3 DNA follows: TGTGCCAGCAGCTCAATCGGGACAGGGGGCTACGAGCAGTACTTC.

This clone was counted a single time. The chain uses TRBV14 and TRBJ1-1; weak D call: TRBD1 (6 bases). Germline V CDR1 and CDR2: SGHDN, FVKESK. This CDR3 has 15 residues. The germline V and J ends were trimmed by 0 bases and 1 base, with 9 bases remaining between them. DNA for the CDR3: TGTGCCAGCAGCCAAGATTGGGGGGCGAACACTGAAGCTTTCTTT. It encodes CASSQDWGANTEAFF.

The chain combines TRBV19 with TRBJ2-1; no clear D. CDR3 length: 13 residues. CDR1 is LNHDA and CDR2 is SQIVND in the germline V gene (reference sequence). Trimming removed 6 bases at V and 0 bases at J, with 6 bases between. CDR3 loop: CASRQRSYNEQFF. CDR3 nucleotides: TGTGCCAGTAGACAGCGCTCCTACAATGAGCAGTTCTTC.

The CDR3 region is CASLTQGNTEAFF. The CDR3 nucleotides are TGTGCCAGCCTAACCCAGGGGAACACTGAAGCTTTCTTT. V usage is TRBV13 and J usage is TRBJ1-1; possible D gene TRBD1, 5 bases. CDR1 PRHDT and CDR2 FYEKMQ come from the germline V gene (reference sequence). V lost 8 bases to trimming and J lost 1 base, with 11 bases between them. The CDR3 covers 13 residues. Full variable domain (outside the CDR3, taken from reference TRBV13 and TRBJ1-1): AAGVIQSPRHLIKEKRETATLKCYPIPRHDTVYWYQQGPGQDPQFLISFYEKMQSDKGSIPDRFSAQQFSDYHSELNMSSLELGDSALYFCASLTQGNTEAFFGQGTRLTVV.

CDR3 sequence reads: CASSSGTATRTDTQYF. CDR3 nucleotides: TGTGCCAGCAGTTCTGGGACTGCCACACGCACAGATACGCAGTATTTT. The rearrangement links TRBV28 to TRBJ2-3, with D perhaps TRBD2 (6 bases). The CDR3 runs to 16 residues. Germline lookup yields CDR1 MDHEN and CDR2 SYDVKM. The V end lost 4 bases, the J end lost 1 base, and 15 bases lay between the germline ends. The full variable domain, rest sourced from reference TRBV28 and TRBJ2-3, is DVKVTQSSRYLVKRTGEKVFLECVQDMDHENMFWYRQDPGLGLRLIYFSYDVKMKEKGDIPEGYSVSREKKERFSLILESASTNQTSMYLCASSSGTATRTDTQYFGPGTRLTVL.

This chain links TRBV9 with TRBJ1-1; 9 bases are a match to TRBD1. Per the germline V gene, CDR1 is SGDLS and CDR2 is YYNGEE. The CDR3 is 15 residues long. V lost 3 bases, J lost 4 bases, and 7 bases stayed unmatched. CDR3 region: CASSDTGTGSTEAFF. CDR3 in DNA: TGTGCCAGCAGCGATACCGGGACAGGGAGCACTGAAGCTTTCTTT.

This clone came up once. V usage is TRBV29-1 and J usage is TRBJ2-7; 7 nucleotides match TRBD2. The CDR3 totals 16 residues. J gave up 0 bases and V 5 bases, and 13 bases lay outside the gene matches. The germline V gene has CDR1 SQVTM and CDR2 ANQGSEA. DNA of the CDR3: TGCAGCGTTCGGGGGGAGGGTTCCCGACCCTCCTACGAGCAGTACTTC. The encoded protein is CSVRGEGSRPSYEQYF.

V gene TRBV18 combines with J gene TRBJ1-1; 8 nucleotides line up with TRBD1. The CDR3 is 15 residues long. Germline V gives CDR1 KGHSH, CDR2 LQKENI. V lost 3 bases, J lost 7 bases, and 10 bases stayed unmatched. Here the CDR3 reads CASSPGADRVGEAFF. The DNA for the CDR3 is TGTGCCAGCTCACCCGGGGCGGACAGGGTGGGTGAAGCTTTCTTT.

The gene calls are TRBV6-6 and TRBJ1-1; maybe TRBD1 (5 bases). Germline V gene data show CDR1 as MNHNY and CDR2 as SVGAGI (reference sequence). The CDR3 covers 13 residues. Trimming took 8 bases from V and 0 from J, leaving 10 bases between them. CDR3 nucleotides: TGTGCCAGCTGTTGGGGGTTGAACACTGAAGCTTTCTTT. Translating gives CASCWGLNTEAFF.

The rearrangement uses TRBV7-8 and TRBJ1-5; D call uncertain. Trimming left V 1 base short and J 2 bases short, with 12 bases between. From germline, CDR1 is SGHVS and CDR2 FQNEAQ. The CDR3 spans 16 residues. The DNA of the CDR3 is TGTGCCAGCAGCTTAGTGGCCATCAATGGCAATCAGCCCCAGCATTTT. This encodes CASSLVAINGNQPQHF.

This clone was detected once. CDR3 sequence reads: CATRDGDANEQYF. As DNA, the CDR3 is TGTGCCACCCGTGACGGGGACGCGAACGAGCAGTACTTC. The V call is TRBV10-3, the J call TRBJ2-7, with D perhaps given as TRBD1 or TRBD2 (5 bases each). Trimming cost V 10 bases and J 5 bases, with 18 bases left between them. There are 13 residues in the CDR3. Germline V lookup: CDR1 ENHRY, CDR2 SYGVKD.

The DNA for the CDR3 is TGTGCCAGCACCCTAACCCTGGGACAGGGGGACAACGAGCAGTACTTC. Encoded protein: CASTLTLGQGDNEQYF. V and J are TRBV6-6 and TRBJ2-7; 11 bases are shared with TRBD1. Trimming removed 7 bases from V and 5 bases from J; junction bases left unmatched: 13. This CDR3 spans 16 amino acids. Germline-derived CDR1 and CDR2 are MNHNY and SVGAGI (reference sequence).